The 15 T cell receptor beta chains in this list originate from one sample, sequenced in a study of cytomegalovirus exposure and HLA in healthy donors (dated by TCRdb to about 2017). Receptor libraries were prepared by the immunoSEQ multiplex PCR assay. For the multiplex PCR, a mixture combining 60 forward primers for TCR Vbeta segments and 13 reverse primers for TCR Jbeta segments was used. TCRdb carries this immuneACCESS record with in-frame sequences only. Its versions omit some clonotypes, under half of them owing to an unresolved V gene in the studies checked, with the rest unexplained. The sample has 150,000 or so clones on record, 70% to 85% of them singletons. Together, the top ten hold roughly 1.4% of the sample. The sample taken for sequencing was PBMCs. All receptors derive from a man aged 30-40 years in good health and CMV-seropositive.

The V call is TRBV5-8, the J call TRBJ2-5, with TRBD2 matching over 13 bases. The J segment lost 0 bases and the V segment lost 0 bases, leaving 2 bases of the junction unmatched. The length of the CDR3 is 17 residues. Per germline, CDR1 SGHTS and CDR2 YDEGEE. CDR3 nucleotides: TGTGCCAGCAGCTTGGGGGGGACTAGCGGGAACCAAGAGACCCAGTACTTC. It codes for CASSLGGTSGNQETQYF.

The J gene is TRBJ2-3, the V gene TRBV10-3; 11 positions match TRBD2. The CDR3 is 20 amino acids. Germline V gene sequence: CDR1 ENHRY, CDR2 SYGVKD. The V gene end was trimmed by 4 bases and the J gene end by 1 base; junction bases not matched to a gene: 16. The DNA of the CDR3 is TGTGCCATCAGTGGGGGGACTAGCGGCTCCTTTCGGGCTGGCACAGATACGCAGTATTTT. Protein product: CAISGGTSGSFRAGTDTQYF.

This clone has only one observation. The chain couples TRBV10-3 to TRBJ2-3; 10 nucleotides align to TRBD2. The length of the CDR3 is 14 residues. Germline-derived CDR1 and CDR2 are ENHRY and SYGVKD. J was trimmed by 5 bases and V by 5 bases; bases with no gene match: 4. CDR3 sequence reads: CAISPGTSVDTQYF. As DNA, the CDR3 is TGTGCCATCAGTCCCGGGACTAGCGTAGATACGCAGTATTTT.

The rearrangement joins TRBV9 to TRBJ1-2, with 7 bases fitting TRBD1. The junction had 4 bases not matched to a gene; V was cut back by 2 bases and J by 6 bases. CDR1 is SGDLS, CDR2 YYNGEE, per germline. CDR3 length: 13 residues. CDR3 amino acids: CASSVMGQNGYTF. CDR3 coding DNA: TGTGCCAGCAGCGTGATGGGACAGAATGGCTACACCTTC.

The chain combines TRBV7-9 with TRBJ2-5; perhaps TRBD2 as D (7 bases). CDR1 and CDR2 (germline): SEHNR, FQNEAQ (reference sequence). The CDR3 loop spans 15 amino acids. The ends were cut back, 1 base at V and 5 bases at J, with 14 bases in the middle. The CDR3 reads CASSLDLEGGETQYF. The CDR3 coding sequence is TGTGCCAGCAGCTTAGATTTGGAGGGGGGGGAGACCCAGTACTTC.

This clone has only one observation. CDR3 sequence: CASSFGTPPAEQYF. The DNA of the CDR3 is TGTGCCAGCAGTTTCGGGACACCGCCGGCCGAGCAGTACTTC. The chain couples TRBV27 to TRBJ2-7, with D possibly being TRBD1 (6 bases). V was cut by 3 bases and J by 6 bases, with 15 bases left in between. This CDR3 has 14 residues. CDR1 and CDR2 from the germline V gene are MNHEY and SMNVEV (reference sequence).

This clone has only a few counts. V gene TRBV30 combines with J gene TRBJ1-1; D gene uncertain. The germline gives CDR1 GTSNPN, CDR2 SVGIG (reference sequence). CDR3 length: 14 amino acids. The V gene lost 1 base and the J gene lost 4 bases, with 13 bases spanning the gap. The CDR3 DNA sequence: TGTGCCTGGAGTGCTTTGGCCGATGGCACTGAAGCTTTCTTT. This translates into CAWSALADGTEAFF.

This rearrangement joins TRBV13 to TRBJ2-5, with 14 bases that match TRBD2. Trimming took 5 bases from V and 5 from J; bases not matched to a gene: 13. Germline-derived CDR1 and CDR2 are PRHDT and FYEKMQ (reference sequence). This CDR3 has 18 residues. The CDR3 nucleotides are TGTGCCAGCAGCCCTCCCGGACTAGCGGGGGGAGACGGGGAGACCCAGTACTTC. It encodes CASSPPGLAGGDGETQYF.

This clone has a handful of counts. The J gene is TRBJ1-2, the V gene TRBV6-6, with 9 positions matching TRBD1. CDR3 length: 13 amino acids. In germline, CDR1 is MNHNY, CDR2 SVGAGI (reference sequence). Trimming removed 4 bases from V and 7 bases from J; junction bases left unmatched: 4. The CDR3 DNA sequence: TGTGCCAGCAGTTCAACGACAGGGGGTGGCTACACCTTC. Amino acid sequence: CASSSTTGGGYTF.

The chain couples TRBV5-1 to TRBJ1-2; TRBD1 matches at 10 bases. V lost 5 bases, J lost 3 bases, and 7 bases stayed unmatched. This CDR3 comprises 15 residues. The germline V gene has CDR1 SGHRS and CDR2 YFSETQ. CDR3 bases: TGCGCCAGCAGTTCTAGGACAGGGGGGGACTATGGCTACACCTTC. Its translation: CASSSRTGGDYGYTF.

The genes are TRBV30 and TRBJ2-7, with D perhaps TRBD2 (6 bases). The CDR3 runs to 14 residues. V lost 3 bases to trimming and J lost 0 bases, with 12 bases between them. CDR1 and CDR2 from the germline V gene are GTSNPN and SVGIG (reference sequence). The CDR3: CAWRRRGSSYEQYF. The CDR3 bases are TGTGCCTGGAGGAGGCGGGGAAGCTCCTACGAGCAGTACTTC.

This clone has just one count. The CDR3 region is CASRTGSGELFF. CDR3 nucleotide sequence: TGTGCCAGCAGGACAGGGTCTGGGGAGCTGTTTTTT. V is TRBV9 and J is TRBJ2-2; TRBD1 aligns across 7 bases. With 5 bases clipped from V and 8 bases from J, the junction kept 3 bases outside the gene matches. The CDR3 length is 12 residues. CDR1 is SGDLS and CDR2 is YYNGEE in the germline V gene. The full variable domain, in which reference TRBV9 and TRBJ2-2 provide the parts outside the CDR3, is DSGVTQTPKHLITATGQRVTLRCSPRSGDLSVYWYQQSLDQGLQFLIQYYNGEERAKGNILERFSAQQFPDLHSELNLSSLELGDSALYFCASRTGSGELFFGEGSRLTVL.

V and J are TRBV18 and TRBJ2-3, with 7 bases identical to TRBD1. V lost 4 bases and J lost 0; bases outside the gene matches: 4. CDR1 KGHSH and CDR2 LQKENI come from the germline V gene. The CDR3 loop spans 15 amino acids. CDR3 sequence: CASSLGQQSTDTQYF. The CDR3 coding sequence is TGTGCCAGCTCACTGGGACAGCAAAGCACAGATACGCAGTATTTT.

The CDR3 is CASSRTREENTEAFF. In DNA form, the CDR3 reads TGCGCCAGCAGCCGAACGAGGGAGGAGAACACTGAAGCTTTCTTT. The rearrangement uses TRBV5-1 and TRBJ1-1; no clear D gene. V lost 4 bases and J lost 1, with 14 bases in between. Germline V lookup: CDR1 SGHRS, CDR2 YFSETQ. CDR3 length: 15 amino acids.

The V call is TRBV2, the J call TRBJ1-2; D possibly corresponds to TRBD1 (5 bases). From germline, CDR1 is SNHLY and CDR2 FYNNEI. CDR3 length: 14 residues. Deletions cut 6 bases from V and 7 bases from J, with 18 bases between. CDR3 in amino acids: CASSPPTGLSGYTF. The CDR3 bases are TGTGCCAGCAGCCCCCCAACAGGTCTGAGTGGCTACACCTTC.